The clone carrying this T cell receptor (beta chain) was picked up a small number of times. Its antigen is unidentified. CDR1 is DFQATT, CDR2 SNEGSKA, per germline (reference sequence). The ends lost 3 bases at V and 6 bases at J; junction bases unmatched: 9. This CDR3 comprises 14 residues. The source of the sample is a study of response to subunit inactivated influenza vaccine. Study-wide findings and caveats: Every seasonal influenza vaccination brings in few new T cells, the authors suggested.

One entry per CDR3 protein, called by TCRdb with MiXCR from the RT-PCR reads. This sample has 400,000 to 550,000 distinct CDR3 sequences; 25% occur once, and the top ten carry around 2%. The chain combines TRBV20-1 with TRBJ2-7, with 9 bases aligning to TRBD2. This sample comprised CD4+ T cells sorted from PBMCs, obtained less than 6 days after vaccination. The receptor was derived from a man aged 45 to 65 who received an inactivated influenza vaccine. The CDR3, as DNA: TGCAGTGCTAGGATTAGCGGGAGACTATCCGAGCAGTACTTC. Encoded protein: CSARISGRLSEQYF.